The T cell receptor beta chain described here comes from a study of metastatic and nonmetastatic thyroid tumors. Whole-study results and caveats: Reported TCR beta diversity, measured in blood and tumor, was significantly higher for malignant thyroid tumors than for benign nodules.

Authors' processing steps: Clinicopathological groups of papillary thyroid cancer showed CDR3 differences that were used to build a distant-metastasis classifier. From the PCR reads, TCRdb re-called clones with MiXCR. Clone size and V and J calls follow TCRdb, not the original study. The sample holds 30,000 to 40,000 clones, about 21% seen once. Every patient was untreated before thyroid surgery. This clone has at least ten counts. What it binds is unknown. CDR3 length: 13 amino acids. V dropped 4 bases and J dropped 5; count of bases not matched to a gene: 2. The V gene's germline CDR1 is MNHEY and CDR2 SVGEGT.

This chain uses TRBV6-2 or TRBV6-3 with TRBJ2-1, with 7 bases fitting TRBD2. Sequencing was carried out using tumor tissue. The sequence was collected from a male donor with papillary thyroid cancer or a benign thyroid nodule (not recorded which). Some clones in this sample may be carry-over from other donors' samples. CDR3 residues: CASSSSGDNEQFF. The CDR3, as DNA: TGTGCCAGCAGTTCTAGCGGAGACAATGAGCAGTTCTTC.